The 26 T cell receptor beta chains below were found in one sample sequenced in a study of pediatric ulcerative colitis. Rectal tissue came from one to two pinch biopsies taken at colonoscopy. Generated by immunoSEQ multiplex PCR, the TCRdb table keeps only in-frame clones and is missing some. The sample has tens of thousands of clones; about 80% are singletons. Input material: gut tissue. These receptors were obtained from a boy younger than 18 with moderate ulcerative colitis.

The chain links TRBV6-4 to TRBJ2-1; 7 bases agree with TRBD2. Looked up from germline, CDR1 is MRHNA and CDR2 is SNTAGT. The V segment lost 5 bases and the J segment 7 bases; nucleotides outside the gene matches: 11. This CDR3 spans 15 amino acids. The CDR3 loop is CASSPVAGPGNEQFF. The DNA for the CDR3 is TGTGCCAGCAGTCCTGTAGCGGGCCCGGGGAATGAGCAGTTCTTC.

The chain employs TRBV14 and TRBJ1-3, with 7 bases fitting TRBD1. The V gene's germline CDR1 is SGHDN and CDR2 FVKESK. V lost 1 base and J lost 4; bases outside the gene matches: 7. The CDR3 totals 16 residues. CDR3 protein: CASSQVTGNTGNTIYF. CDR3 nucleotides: TGTGCCAGCAGCCAAGTGACAGGGAACACAGGAAACACCATATATTTT.

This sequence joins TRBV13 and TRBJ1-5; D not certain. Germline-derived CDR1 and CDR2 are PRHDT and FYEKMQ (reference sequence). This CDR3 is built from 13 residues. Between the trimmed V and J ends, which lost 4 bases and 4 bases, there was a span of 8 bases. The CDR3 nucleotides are TGTGCCAGCAGCTCGGGCCCTAATCAGCCCCAGCATTTT. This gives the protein CASSSGPNQPQHF.

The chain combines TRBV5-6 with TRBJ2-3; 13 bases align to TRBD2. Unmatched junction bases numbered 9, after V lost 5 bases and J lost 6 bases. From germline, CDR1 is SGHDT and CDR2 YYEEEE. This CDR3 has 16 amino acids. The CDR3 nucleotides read TGTGCCAGCAGTTATAGAACTAGCGGGGGGGCGGATACGCAGTATTTT. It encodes CASSYRTSGGADTQYF.

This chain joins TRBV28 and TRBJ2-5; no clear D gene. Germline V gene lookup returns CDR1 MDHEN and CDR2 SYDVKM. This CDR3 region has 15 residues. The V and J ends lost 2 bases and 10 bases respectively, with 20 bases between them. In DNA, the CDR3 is TGTGCCAGCAGTTTAAGGCGGTTGAGTTGGAAGGACCAGTACTTC. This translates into CASSLRRLSWKDQYF. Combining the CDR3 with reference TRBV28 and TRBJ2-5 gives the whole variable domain DVKVTQSSRYLVKRTGEKVFLECVQDMDHENMFWYRQDPGLGLRLIYFSYDVKMKEKGDIPEGYSVSREKKERFSLILESASTNQTSMYLCASSLRRLSWKDQYFGPGTRLLVL.

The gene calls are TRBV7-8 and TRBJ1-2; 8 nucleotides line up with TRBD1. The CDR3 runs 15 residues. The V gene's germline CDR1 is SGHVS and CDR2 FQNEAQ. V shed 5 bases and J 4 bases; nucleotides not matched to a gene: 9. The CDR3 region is CASSPRDRLSYGYTF. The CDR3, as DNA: TGTGCCAGCAGCCCTCGGGACAGGTTATCCTATGGCTACACCTTC.

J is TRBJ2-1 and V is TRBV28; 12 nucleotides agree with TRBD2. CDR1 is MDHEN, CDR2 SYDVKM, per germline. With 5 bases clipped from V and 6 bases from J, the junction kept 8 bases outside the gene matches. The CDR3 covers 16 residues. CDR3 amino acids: CASSATGLAGRNEQFF. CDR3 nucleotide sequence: TGTGCCAGCAGTGCTACCGGACTAGCGGGACGCAATGAGCAGTTCTTC.

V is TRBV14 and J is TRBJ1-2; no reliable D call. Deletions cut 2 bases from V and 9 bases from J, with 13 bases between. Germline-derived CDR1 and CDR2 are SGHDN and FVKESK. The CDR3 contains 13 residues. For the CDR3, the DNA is TGTGCCAGCAGCCAATCGGACGGAGAATGCTACACCTTC. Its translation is CASSQSDGECYTF. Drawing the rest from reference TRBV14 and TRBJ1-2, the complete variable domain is EAGVTQFPSHSVIEKGQTVTLRCDPISGHDNLYWYRRVMGKEIKFLLHFVKESKQDESGMPNNRFLAERTGGTYSTLKVQPAELEDSGVYFCASSQSDGECYTFGSGTRLTVV.

CDR3 sequence (DNA): TGCGCCAGCAGCTCTTGGGGGGCCTCTACAGATACGCAGTATTTT. Its protein product is CASSSWGASTDTQYF. V gene TRBV5-1 combines with J gene TRBJ2-3, with D tentatively TRBD1 or TRBD2 (6 bases each). The CDR3 loop spans 15 amino acids. Germline V gene data show CDR1 as SGHRS and CDR2 as YFSETQ. V lost 3 bases and J 3 bases, leaving 14 bases between the germline ends.

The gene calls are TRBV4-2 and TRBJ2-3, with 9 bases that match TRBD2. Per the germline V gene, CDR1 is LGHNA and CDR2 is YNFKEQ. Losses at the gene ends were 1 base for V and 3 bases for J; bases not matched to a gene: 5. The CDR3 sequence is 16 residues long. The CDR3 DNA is TGTGCCAGCAGCCAAGGGTTCAGCGGGGGGACAGATACGCAGTATTTT. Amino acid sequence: CASSQGFSGGTDTQYF.

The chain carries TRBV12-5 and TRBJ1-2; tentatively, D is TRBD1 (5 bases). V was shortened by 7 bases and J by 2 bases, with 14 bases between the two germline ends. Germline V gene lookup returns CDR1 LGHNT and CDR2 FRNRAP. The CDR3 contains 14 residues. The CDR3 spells CASAWGVWNYGYTF. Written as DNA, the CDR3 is TGTGCTAGTGCCTGGGGGGTGTGGAACTATGGCTACACCTTC.

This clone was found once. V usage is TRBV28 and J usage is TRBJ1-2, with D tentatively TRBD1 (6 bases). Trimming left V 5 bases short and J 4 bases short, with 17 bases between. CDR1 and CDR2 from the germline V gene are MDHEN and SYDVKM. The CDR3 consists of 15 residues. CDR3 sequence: CASSLPDRKGYGYTF. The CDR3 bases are TGTGCCAGCAGTCTCCCCGACAGGAAGGGCTATGGCTACACCTTC.

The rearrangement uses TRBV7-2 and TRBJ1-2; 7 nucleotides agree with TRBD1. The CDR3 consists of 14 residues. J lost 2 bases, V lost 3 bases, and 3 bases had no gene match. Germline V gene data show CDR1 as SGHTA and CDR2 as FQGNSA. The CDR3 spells CASSFRGQNYGYTF. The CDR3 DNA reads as TGTGCCAGCAGCTTTCGGGGACAGAACTATGGCTACACCTTC.

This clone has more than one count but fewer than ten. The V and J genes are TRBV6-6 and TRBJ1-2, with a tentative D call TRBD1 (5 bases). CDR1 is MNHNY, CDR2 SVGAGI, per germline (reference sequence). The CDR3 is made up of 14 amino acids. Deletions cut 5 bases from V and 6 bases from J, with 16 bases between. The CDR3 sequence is CASSPSLTGHGYTF. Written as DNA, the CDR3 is TGTGCCAGCAGTCCCAGTCTAACGGGGCATGGCTACACCTTC.

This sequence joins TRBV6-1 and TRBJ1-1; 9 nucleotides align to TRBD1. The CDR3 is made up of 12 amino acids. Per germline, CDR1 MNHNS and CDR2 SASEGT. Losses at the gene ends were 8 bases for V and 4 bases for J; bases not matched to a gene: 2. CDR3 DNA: TGTGCCAGCGGGGACAGGGCCACTGAAGCTTTCTTT. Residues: CASGDRATEAFF.

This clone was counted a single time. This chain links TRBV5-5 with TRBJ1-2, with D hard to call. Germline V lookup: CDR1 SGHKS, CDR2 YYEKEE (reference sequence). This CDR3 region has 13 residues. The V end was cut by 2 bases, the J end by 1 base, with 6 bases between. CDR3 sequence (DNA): TGTGCCAGCAGCTTCGACGTTAACTATGGCTACACCTTC. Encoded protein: CASSFDVNYGYTF.

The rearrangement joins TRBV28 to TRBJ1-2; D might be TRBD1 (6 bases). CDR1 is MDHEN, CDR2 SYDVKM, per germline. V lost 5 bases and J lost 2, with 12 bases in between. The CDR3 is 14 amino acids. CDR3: CASSILDRNYGYTF. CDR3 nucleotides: TGTGCCAGCAGTATACTTGACAGGAACTATGGCTACACCTTC.

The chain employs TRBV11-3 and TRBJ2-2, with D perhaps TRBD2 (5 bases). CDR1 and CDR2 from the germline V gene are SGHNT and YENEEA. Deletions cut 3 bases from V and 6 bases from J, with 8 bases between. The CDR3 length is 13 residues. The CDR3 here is CASSLEVAGELFF. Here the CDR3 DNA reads TGTGCCAGCAGCTTGGAGGTGGCCGGGGAGCTGTTTTTT.

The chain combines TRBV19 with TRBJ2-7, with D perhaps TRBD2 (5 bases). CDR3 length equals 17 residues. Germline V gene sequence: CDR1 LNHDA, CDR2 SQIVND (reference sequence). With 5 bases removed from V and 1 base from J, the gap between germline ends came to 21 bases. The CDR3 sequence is CASSFSGLGFLSYEQYF. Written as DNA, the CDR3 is TGTGCCAGTAGTTTTTCAGGACTCGGGTTTTTGTCCTACGAGCAGTACTTC.

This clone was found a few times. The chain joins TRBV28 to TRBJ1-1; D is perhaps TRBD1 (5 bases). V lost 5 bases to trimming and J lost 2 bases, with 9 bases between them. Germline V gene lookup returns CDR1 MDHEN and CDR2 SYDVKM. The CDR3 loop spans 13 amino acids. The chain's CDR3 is CASSRGRNTEAFF. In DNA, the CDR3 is TGTGCCAGCAGTCGGGGCAGAAACACTGAAGCTTTCTTT.

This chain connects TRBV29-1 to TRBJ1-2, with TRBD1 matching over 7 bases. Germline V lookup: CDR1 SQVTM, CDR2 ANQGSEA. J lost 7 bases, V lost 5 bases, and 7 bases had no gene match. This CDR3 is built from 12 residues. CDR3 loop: CSVPTGDGGYTF. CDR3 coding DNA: TGCAGCGTTCCCACAGGGGACGGTGGCTACACCTTC. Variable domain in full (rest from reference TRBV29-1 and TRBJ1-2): SAVISQKPSRDICQRGTSLTIQCQVDSQVTMMFWYRQQPGQSLTLIATANQGSEATYESGFVIDKFPISRPNLTFSTLTVSNMSPEDSSIYLCSVPTGDGGYTFGSGTRLTVV.

In DNA form, the CDR3 reads TGTGCCAGCAGTTTGCAGTTTAGGAGCTCCGACACCTTC. Amino acids: CASSLQFRSSDTF. The chain links TRBV28 to TRBJ1-2; D is uncertain. The ends were cut back, 3 bases at V and 12 bases at J, with 17 bases in the middle. Germline CDR1 is MDHEN and CDR2 is SYDVKM. This CDR3 is built from 13 residues.

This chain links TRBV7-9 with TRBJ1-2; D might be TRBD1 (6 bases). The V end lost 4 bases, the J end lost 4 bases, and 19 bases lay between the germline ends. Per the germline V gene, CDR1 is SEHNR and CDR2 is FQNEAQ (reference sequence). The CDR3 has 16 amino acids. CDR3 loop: CASSSPTGQYGYGYTF. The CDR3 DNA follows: TGTGCCAGCAGCTCCCCCACCGGACAGTACGGCTATGGCTACACCTTC.

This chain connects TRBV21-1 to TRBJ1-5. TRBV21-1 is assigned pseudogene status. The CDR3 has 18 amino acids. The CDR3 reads CASSLSGDIHISNQPQHF. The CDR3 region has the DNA TGTGCCAGCAGCCTTTCGGGCGACATACACATTAGCAATCAGCCCCAGCATTTT.

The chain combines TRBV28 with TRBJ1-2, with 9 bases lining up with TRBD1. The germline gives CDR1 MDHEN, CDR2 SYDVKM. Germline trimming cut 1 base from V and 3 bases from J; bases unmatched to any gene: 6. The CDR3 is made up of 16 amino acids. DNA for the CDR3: TGTGCCAGCAGTTTATTACTGACAGGGGGTCACTATGGCTACACCTTC. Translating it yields CASSLLLTGGHYGYTF.

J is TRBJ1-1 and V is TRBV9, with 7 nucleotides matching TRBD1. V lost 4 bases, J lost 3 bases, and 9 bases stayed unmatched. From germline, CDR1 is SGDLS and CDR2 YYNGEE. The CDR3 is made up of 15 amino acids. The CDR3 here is CASSWGQSDDTEAFF. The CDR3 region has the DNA TGTGCCAGCAGCTGGGGACAGTCAGACGACACTGAAGCTTTCTTT. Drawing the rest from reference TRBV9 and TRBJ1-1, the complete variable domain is DSGVTQTPKHLITATGQRVTLRCSPRSGDLSVYWYQQSLDQGLQFLIQYYNGEERAKGNILERFSAQQFPDLHSELNLSSLELGDSALYFCASSWGQSDDTEAFFGQGTRLTVV.